This T cell receptor beta chain was found in a study of blood T cell repertoires in COVID-19. The wider study: Sources were T cells, B-cell-depleted T cells, or PBMCs; the material itself was cDNA or gDNA.

The CDR3 runs 14 residues. CDR1 MNHEY and CDR2 SMNVEV come from the germline V gene (reference sequence). V lost 6 bases and J 6 bases, leaving 12 bases between the germline ends. The authors' processing: Using reference gene primer amplification, nucleated cell counts were estimated. Here immunoSEQ multiplex PCR was the method, and the copy in TCRdb shows in-frame clones only, minus some. The V and J calls and clone size were taken over from that table, and D and trimming were inferred from the DNA. The sample lists approximately 160,000 clones, 76% occurring once. This receptor was obtained from an elderly woman with acute or convalescent COVID-19. This chain links TRBV27 with TRBJ1-6; D is possibly TRBD1 (5 bases). The sequencing input was peripheral blood. The CDR3 bases are TGTGCCAGCAGGCTCAGGGCAGCTAATTCACCCCTCCACTTT. This sequence encodes CASRLRAANSPLHF.